This T cell receptor beta chain was profiled in a study of T cell repertoires in cytomegalovirus infection. Study results and limitations: Across the ex vivo response, the dominant clonotypes were HLA-C-restricted CMV-specific TCR beta clonotypes.

TCRdb re-analysed the reads in MiXCR, keeping a single row per CDR3 protein. The data show some 230,000 distinct CDR3 sequences, with 20% to 25% seen just once and around a sixth held by the top ten. The V and J ends lost 6 bases and 7 bases respectively, with 9 bases between them. Germline CDR1 is MNHNS and CDR2 is SASEGT. This CDR3 region has 11 residues. This clonotype has more than one count but fewer than ten. Its antigen is not known. The chain has TRBV6-1 and TRBJ1-1; no firm D call. This sequence was found in a human donor in good health (CMV status not recorded). Some clones in this sample may be carry-over from other donors' samples. Sequencing input: CD8+ T cells from PBMCs. As DNA, the CDR3 is TGTGCCAGCAGCAAGGACGGTGAAGCTTTCTTT. It encodes CASSKDGEAFF.